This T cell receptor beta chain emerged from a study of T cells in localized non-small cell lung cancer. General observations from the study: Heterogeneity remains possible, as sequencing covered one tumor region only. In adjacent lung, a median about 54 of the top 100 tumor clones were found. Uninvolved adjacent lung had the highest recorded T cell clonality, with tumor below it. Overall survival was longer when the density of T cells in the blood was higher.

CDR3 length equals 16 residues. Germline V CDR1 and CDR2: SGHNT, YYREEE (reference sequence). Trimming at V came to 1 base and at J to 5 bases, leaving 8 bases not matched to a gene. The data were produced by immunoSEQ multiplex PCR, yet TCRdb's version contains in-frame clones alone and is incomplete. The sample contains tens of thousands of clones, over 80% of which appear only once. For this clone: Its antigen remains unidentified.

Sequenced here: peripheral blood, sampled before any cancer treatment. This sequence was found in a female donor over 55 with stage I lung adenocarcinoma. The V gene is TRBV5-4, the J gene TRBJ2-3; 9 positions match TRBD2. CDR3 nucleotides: TGTGCCAGCAGCTTGAGCCTAGCGGGGACCGGAGATACGCAGTATTTT. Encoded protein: CASSLSLAGTGDTQYF.